This T cell receptor (beta chain) was captured by sequencing in a study of cytomegalovirus exposure and HLA in healthy donors. 13 Jbeta primers and 60 Vbeta primers were used for the PCR. Measured with immunoSEQ multiplex PCR; TCRdb has only the in-frame clones, and not every one. Seen here are 140,000 or so clones, around 75% observed once, and the top ten hold roughly 1.6%. Germline-derived CDR1 and CDR2 are MDHEN and SYDVKM. J was trimmed by 5 bases and V by 2 bases; bases with no gene match: 4. There are 15 residues in the CDR3. The TCR sequence derives from a woman aged 40 to 50 in good health and CMV-seronegative. Source material: PBMCs. This chain joins TRBV28 and TRBJ1-5, with 9 bases identical to TRBD1. CDR3 protein: CASSLGTGYYQPQHF. DNA of the CDR3: TGTGCCAGCAGTTTAGGGACAGGGTATTATCAGCCCCAGCATTTT.